This T cell receptor (beta chain) was retrieved from a study of cytomegalovirus exposure and HLA in healthy donors. Notes on the study in general: A previous analysis found most TCR beta V segments productive roughly 87% or roughly 30% of the time.

About this clone itself: Its antigen is unknown.

V trimming: 4 bases; J trimming: 6 bases; junction bases outside the gene matches: 5. From germline, CDR1 is SGHRS and CDR2 YFSETQ. CDR3 length: 13 residues. The PCR was carried out with 60 Vbeta primers and 13 Jbeta primers. Profiled with immunoSEQ multiplex PCR; TCRdb holds only in-frame clones, not every one. The sample has some 120,000 clones, approximately 70% seen once; the top ten hold around 0.79%. The sequencing sample was made of PBMCs. The TCR comes from a woman in her 30s in good health and CMV-seronegative. This rearrangement joins TRBV5-1 to TRBJ2-3; 7 bases line up with TRBD2. The DNA of the CDR3 is TGCGCCAGCAGCCTAGCGGAAAGGGATACGCAGTATTTT. This translates into CASSLAERDTQYF.